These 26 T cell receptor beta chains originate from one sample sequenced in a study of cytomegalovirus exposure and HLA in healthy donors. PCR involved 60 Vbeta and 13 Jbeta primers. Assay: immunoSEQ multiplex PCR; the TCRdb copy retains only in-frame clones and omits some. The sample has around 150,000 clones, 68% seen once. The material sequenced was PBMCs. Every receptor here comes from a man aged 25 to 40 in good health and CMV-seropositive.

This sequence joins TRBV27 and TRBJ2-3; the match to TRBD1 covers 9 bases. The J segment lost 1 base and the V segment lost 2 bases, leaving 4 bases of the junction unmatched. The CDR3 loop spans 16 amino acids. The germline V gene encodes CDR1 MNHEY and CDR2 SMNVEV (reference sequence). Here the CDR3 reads CASSLRTGVGTDTQYF. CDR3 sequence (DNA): TGTGCCAGCAGTTTAAGGACAGGGGTTGGCACAGATACGCAGTATTTT.

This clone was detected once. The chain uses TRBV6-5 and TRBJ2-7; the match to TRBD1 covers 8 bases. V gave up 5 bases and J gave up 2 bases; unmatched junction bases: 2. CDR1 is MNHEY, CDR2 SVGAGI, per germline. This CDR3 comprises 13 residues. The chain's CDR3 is CASSETGAYEQYF. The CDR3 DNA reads TGTGCCAGCAGTGAGACAGGGGCCTACGAGCAGTACTTC.

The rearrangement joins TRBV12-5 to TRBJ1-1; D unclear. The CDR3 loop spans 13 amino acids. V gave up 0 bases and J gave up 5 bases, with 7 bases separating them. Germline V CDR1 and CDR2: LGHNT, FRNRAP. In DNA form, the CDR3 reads TGTGCTAGTGGTTTGGTAACACAGACTGAAGCTTTCTTT. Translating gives CASGLVTQTEAFF.

CDR3 sequence reads: CASTLGPGLGSETQYF. CDR3 nucleotide sequence: TGTGCCAGCACACTGGGACCCGGACTAGGTTCGGAGACCCAGTACTTC. The J gene is TRBJ2-5, the V gene TRBV2; 7 bases agree with TRBD2. Unmatched junction bases numbered 16, after V lost 7 bases and J lost 5 bases. The CDR3 runs 16 residues. Per the germline V gene, CDR1 is SNHLY and CDR2 is FYNNEI.

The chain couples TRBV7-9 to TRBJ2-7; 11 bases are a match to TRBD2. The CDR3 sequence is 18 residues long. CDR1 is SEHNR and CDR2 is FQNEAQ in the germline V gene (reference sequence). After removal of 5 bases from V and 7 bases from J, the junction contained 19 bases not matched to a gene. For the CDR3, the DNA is TGTGCCAGCAGCACGGTAGCGGGAGGGTCCTCCCATGGAGATGAGCAGTACTTC. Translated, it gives CASSTVAGGSSHGDEQYF.

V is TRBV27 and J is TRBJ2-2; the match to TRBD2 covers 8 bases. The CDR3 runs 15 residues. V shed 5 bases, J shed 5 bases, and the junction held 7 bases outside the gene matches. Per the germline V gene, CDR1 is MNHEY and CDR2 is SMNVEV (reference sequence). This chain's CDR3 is CASSTAGVATGELFF. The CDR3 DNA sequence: TGTGCCAGCAGTACAGCGGGAGTGGCGACCGGGGAGCTGTTTTTT.

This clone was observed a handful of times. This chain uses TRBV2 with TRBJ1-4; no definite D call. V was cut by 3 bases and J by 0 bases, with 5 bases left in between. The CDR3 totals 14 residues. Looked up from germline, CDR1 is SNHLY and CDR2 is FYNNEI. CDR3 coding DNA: TGTGCCAGCAGTGACTTTTCAACTAATGAAAAACTGTTTTTT. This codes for CASSDFSTNEKLFF.

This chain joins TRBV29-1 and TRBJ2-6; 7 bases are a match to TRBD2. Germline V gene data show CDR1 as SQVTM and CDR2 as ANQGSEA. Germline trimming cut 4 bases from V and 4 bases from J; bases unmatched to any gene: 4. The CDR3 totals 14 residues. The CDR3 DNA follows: TGCAGCGTTGGGGGGGGTACGGGGGCCAACGTCCTGACTTTC. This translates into CSVGGGTGANVLTF.

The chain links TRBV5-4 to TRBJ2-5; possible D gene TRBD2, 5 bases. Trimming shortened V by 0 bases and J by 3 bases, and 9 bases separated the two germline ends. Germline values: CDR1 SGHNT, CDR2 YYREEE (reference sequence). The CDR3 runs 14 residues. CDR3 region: CASSLASSKETQYF. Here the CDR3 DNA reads TGTGCCAGCAGCTTGGCTAGCTCAAAAGAGACCCAGTACTTC.

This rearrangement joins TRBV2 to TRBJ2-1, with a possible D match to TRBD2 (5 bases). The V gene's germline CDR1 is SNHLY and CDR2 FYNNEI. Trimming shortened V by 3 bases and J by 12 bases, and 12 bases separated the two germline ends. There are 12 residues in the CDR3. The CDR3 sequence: CASSEMGSWQFF. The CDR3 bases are TGTGCCAGCAGTGAGATGGGGAGTTGGCAGTTCTTC.

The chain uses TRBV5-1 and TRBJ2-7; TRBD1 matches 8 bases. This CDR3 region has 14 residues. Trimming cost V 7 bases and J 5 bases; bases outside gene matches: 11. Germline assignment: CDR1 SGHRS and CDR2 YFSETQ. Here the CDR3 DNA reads TGCGCCAGCTCCCGGGACAGGTGGGATCACGAGCAGTACTTC. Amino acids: CASSRDRWDHEQYF.

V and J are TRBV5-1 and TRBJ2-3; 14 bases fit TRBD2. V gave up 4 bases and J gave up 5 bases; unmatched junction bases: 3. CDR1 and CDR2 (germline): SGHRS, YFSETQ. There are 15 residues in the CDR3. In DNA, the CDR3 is TGCGCCAGCAGCCGGGGGACTAGCGGGAGAGATACGCAGTATTTT. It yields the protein CASSRGTSGRDTQYF.

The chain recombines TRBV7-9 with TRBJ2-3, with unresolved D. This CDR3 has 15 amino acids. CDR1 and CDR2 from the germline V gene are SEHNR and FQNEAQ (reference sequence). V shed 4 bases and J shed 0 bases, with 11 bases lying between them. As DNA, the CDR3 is TGTGCCAGCAGCTCTGACTTCACTAGCACAGATACGCAGTATTTT. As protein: CASSSDFTSTDTQYF.

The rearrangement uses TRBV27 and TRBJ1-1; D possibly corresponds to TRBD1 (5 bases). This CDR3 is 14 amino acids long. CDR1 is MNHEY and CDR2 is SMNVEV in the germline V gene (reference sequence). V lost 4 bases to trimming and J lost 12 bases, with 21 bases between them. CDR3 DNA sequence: TGTGCCAGCAGTTCCCATAACAGACAGCTTAATCCTTTCTTT. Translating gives CASSSHNRQLNPFF.

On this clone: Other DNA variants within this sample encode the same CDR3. CDR3 coding DNA: TGTGCCAGCTCTGACTATCGCACAGATACGCAGTATTTT. This gives the protein CASSDYRTDTQYF. V is TRBV27 and J is TRBJ2-3; weak D call: TRBD2 (5 bases). Germline loops: CDR1 MNHEY, CDR2 SMNVEV (reference sequence). Deletions cut 8 bases from V and 1 base from J, with 10 bases between. CDR3 length: 13 amino acids.

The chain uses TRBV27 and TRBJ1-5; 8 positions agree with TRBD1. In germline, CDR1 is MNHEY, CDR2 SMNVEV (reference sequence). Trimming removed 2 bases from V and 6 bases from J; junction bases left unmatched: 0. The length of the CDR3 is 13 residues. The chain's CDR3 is CASSLDRGQPQHF. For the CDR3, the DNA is TGTGCCAGCAGTTTAGACAGGGGTCAGCCCCAGCATTTT.

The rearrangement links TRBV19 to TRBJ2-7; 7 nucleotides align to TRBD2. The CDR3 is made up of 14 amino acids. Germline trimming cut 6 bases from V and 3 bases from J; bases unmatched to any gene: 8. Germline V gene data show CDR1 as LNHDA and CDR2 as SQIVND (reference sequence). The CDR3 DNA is TGTGCCAGTAGCCTACCGGGACTAATCTACGAGCAGTACTTC. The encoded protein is CASSLPGLIYEQYF.

CDR3 bases: TGTGCCAGCAGCTTGGGGGGGCGGGAGTACTACGAGCAGTACTTC. It translates to CASSLGGREYYEQYF. The chain couples TRBV5-4 to TRBJ2-7; a possible D gene is TRBD2 (7 bases). The CDR3 totals 15 residues. Germline V lookup: CDR1 SGHNT, CDR2 YYREEE (reference sequence). Deletions cut 0 bases from V and 3 bases from J, with 13 bases between. The full variable domain, with the rest looked up from reference TRBV5-4 and TRBJ2-7, is ETGVTQSPTHLIKTRGQQVTLRCSSQSGHNTVSWYQQALGQGPQFIFQYYREEENGRGNFPPRFSGLQFPNYSSELNVNALELDDSALYLCASSLGGREYYEQYFGPGTRLTVT.

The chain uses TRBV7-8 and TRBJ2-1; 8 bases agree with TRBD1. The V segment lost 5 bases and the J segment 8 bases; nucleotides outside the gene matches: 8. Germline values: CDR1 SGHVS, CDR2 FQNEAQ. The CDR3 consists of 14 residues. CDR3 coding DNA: TGTGCCAGCAGCCACCGGGACAGGCTCGATGAGCAGTTCTTC. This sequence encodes CASSHRDRLDEQFF.

CDR3 in DNA: TGTGCCAGCAGCCCACGACTAGCGGGAGGAGCGAATGAGCAGTTCTTC. It specifies CASSPRLAGGANEQFF. The J gene is TRBJ2-1, the V gene TRBV7-2; 13 bases are a match to TRBD2. V gave up 5 bases and J gave up 7 bases; unmatched junction bases: 8. This CDR3 is built from 16 residues. The germline gives CDR1 SGHTA, CDR2 FQGNSA.

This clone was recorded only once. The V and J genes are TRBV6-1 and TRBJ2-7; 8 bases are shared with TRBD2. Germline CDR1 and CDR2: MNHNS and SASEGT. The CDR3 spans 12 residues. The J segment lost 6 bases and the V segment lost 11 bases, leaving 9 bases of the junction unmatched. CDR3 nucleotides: TGTGCCTCCGGGAGGGAAAGGCGCGAGCAGTACTTC. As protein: CASGRERREQYF.

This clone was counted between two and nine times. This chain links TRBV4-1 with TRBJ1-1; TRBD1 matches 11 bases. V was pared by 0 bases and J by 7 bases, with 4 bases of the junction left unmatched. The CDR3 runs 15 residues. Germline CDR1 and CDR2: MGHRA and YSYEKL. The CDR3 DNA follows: TGCGCCAGCAGCCAAGATCGGGACAGGGGGTATGAAGCTTTCTTT. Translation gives CASSQDRDRGYEAFF.

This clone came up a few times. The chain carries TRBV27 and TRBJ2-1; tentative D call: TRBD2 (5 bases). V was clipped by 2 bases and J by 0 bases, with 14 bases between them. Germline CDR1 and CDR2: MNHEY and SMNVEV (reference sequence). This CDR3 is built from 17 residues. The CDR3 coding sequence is TGTGCCAGCAGTTTAACCCCTCCGGGGAGCTCCTACAATGAGCAGTTCTTC. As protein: CASSLTPPGSSYNEQFF.

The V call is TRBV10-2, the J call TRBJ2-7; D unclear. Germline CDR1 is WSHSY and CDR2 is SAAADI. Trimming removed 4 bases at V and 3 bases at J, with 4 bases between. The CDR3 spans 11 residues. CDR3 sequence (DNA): TGCGCCAGCAGTGCCCACTACGAGCAGTACTTC. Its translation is CASSAHYEQYF.

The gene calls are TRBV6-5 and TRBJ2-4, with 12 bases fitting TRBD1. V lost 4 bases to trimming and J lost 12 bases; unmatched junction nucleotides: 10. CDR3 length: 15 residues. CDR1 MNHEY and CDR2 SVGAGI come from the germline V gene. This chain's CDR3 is CASSSSGTGGVNQYF. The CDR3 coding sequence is TGTGCCAGCAGTTCCTCCGGGACAGGGGGCGTAAATCAGTACTTC.

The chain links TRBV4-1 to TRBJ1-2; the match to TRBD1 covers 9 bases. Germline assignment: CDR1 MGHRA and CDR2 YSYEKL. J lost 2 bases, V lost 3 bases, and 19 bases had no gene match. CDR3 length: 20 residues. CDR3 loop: CASSHEFVPGQGALNYGYTF. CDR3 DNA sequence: TGCGCCAGCAGCCATGAATTCGTCCCGGGACAGGGCGCCTTAAACTATGGCTACACCTTC.